This is a list of T cell receptor beta chains from one sample in a study of shared clonotypes between healthy human individuals. Repertoires were generated with immunoSEQ multiplex PCR, while TCRdb's copy carries only in-frame clones and drops some. The sample records around 600,000 clones, 95% being singletons. Sequencing was carried out using naive CD8+ T cells sorted from blood. The receptors stem from a woman in her 30s in good health. Each CDR3 is given with its conserved first and last residue. A D gene is named only where the DNA matches it firmly.

d_gene: .
v_gene: TRBV7-9
j_gene: TRBJ2-7
CDR3aa: CASSFPSVDEQYF

d_gene: TRBD1
v_gene: TRBV5-6
j_gene: TRBJ1-4
CDR3aa: CASSPGGTVEKLFF

d_gene: .
v_gene: TRBV7-8
j_gene: TRBJ2-6
CDR3aa: CASSKRAQSRANVLTF

d_gene: .
v_gene: TRBV28
j_gene: TRBJ2-5
CDR3aa: CASSSEYQETQYF

d_gene: TRBD2
v_gene: TRBV30
j_gene: TRBJ2-7
CDR3aa: CAWKYGSGSGYEQYF

d_gene: .
v_gene: TRBV4-1
j_gene: TRBJ2-2
CDR3aa: CASSQRGATGELFF

d_gene: TRBD1
v_gene: TRBV15
j_gene: TRBJ1-5
CDR3aa: CATSRGTGGNQPQHF

d_gene: TRBD1
v_gene: TRBV5-4
j_gene: TRBJ1-2
CDR3aa: CASSIGTGAPNYGYTF

d_gene: TRBD1
v_gene: TRBV5-6
j_gene: TRBJ2-1
CDR3aa: CASSRDRENEQFF

d_gene: .
v_gene: TRBV29-1
j_gene: TRBJ2-7
CDR3aa: CSVEDFGAGRVYEQYF

d_gene: .
v_gene: TRBV9
j_gene: TRBJ2-1
CDR3aa: CASSVLSGDVVGNEQFF

d_gene: .
v_gene: TRBV11-2
j_gene: TRBJ2-2
CDR3aa: CASSSTPGRGRELFF

d_gene: .
v_gene: TRBV28
j_gene: TRBJ2-4
CDR3aa: CASSWWGIGKNIQYF

d_gene: .
v_gene: TRBV9
j_gene: TRBJ2-7
CDR3aa: CASSGTATYEQYF

d_gene: .
v_gene: TRBV28
j_gene: TRBJ2-7
CDR3aa: CASSYSGAAYEQYF